What follows are 13 T cell receptor beta chains derived from one specimen sequenced in a study of blood T cell repertoires in COVID-19. Clones were read by immunoSEQ multiplex PCR, and TCRdb kept only the in-frame ones, dropping some. There are roughly 160,000 clones in the sample; roughly 85% occur only once, and under 20% lies in the top ten. Sequencing was performed on PBMCs or T cells enriched from blood (not recorded which). The receptor source for this set is a woman aged 70-85 years in a cohort exposed to, infected with or recovered from COVID-19 (not recorded which).

This chain uses TRBV12-3 or TRBV12-4 with TRBJ1-1; D ambiguous. The CDR3 loop spans 13 amino acids. V shed 3 bases and J shed 1 base, with 6 bases lying between them. CDR3 nucleotides: TGTGCCAGCAGTTTTCAAGCGAACACTGAAGCTTTCTTT. It encodes CASSFQANTEAFF.

The chain has TRBV11-1 and TRBJ2-5; D call uncertain. Germline V gives CDR1 SGHAT, CDR2 FQDESV (reference sequence). V lost 5 bases, J lost 3 bases, and 13 bases lay in between. The CDR3 covers 14 residues. The CDR3 DNA is TGTGCCAGCAGCCGGCACGACAAAAAAGAGACCCAGTACTTC. Its protein product is CASSRHDKKETQYF.

In this sample, this clone turned up a few times. This chain connects TRBV4-1 to TRBJ2-1; 9 bases align to TRBD2. The CDR3 runs 16 residues. The ends lost 4 bases at V and 5 bases at J; junction bases unmatched: 9. CDR1 is MGHRA, CDR2 YSYEKL, per germline. The CDR3 sequence is CASSPGFSGSHNEQFF. For the CDR3, the DNA is TGCGCCAGCAGCCCGGGGTTTAGCGGGAGCCACAATGAGCAGTTCTTC.

Only a few counts were recorded for this clone. The chain combines TRBV2 with TRBJ1-2; D perhaps matches TRBD1 (5 bases). The CDR3 is 12 residues long. The V gene's germline CDR1 is SNHLY and CDR2 FYNNEI. Trimming shortened V by 2 bases and J by 4 bases, and 5 bases separated the two germline ends. The DNA for the CDR3 is TGTGCCAGCAGTGAAAGGGGCTATGGCTACACCTTC. Translating it yields CASSERGYGYTF.

The genes are TRBV12-3 or TRBV12-4 and TRBJ1-1; TRBD1 might be the D (5 bases). Trimming took off 3 bases at V and 4 bases at J, with 9 bases between the two ends. The CDR3 is made up of 13 amino acids. The DNA for the CDR3 is TGTGCCAGCAGTTTTGACAGCAGCACTGAAGCTTTCTTT. This sequence encodes CASSFDSSTEAFF.

This sequence joins TRBV7-9 and TRBJ2-7; TRBD1 agrees at 9 bases. Germline V gives CDR1 SEHNR, CDR2 FQNEAQ (reference sequence). V trimming: 1 base; J trimming: 7 bases; junction bases outside the gene matches: 2. This CDR3 is built from 13 residues. For the CDR3, the DNA is TGTGCCAGCAGCTTAGGGACAGGGGAAGAGCAGTACTTC. This translates into CASSLGTGEEQYF. Full variable domain (outside the CDR3, taken from reference TRBV7-9 and TRBJ2-7): DTGVSQNPRHKITKRGQNVTFRCDPISEHNRLYWYRQTLGQGPEFLTYFQNEAQLEKSRLLSDRFSAERPKGSFSTLEIQRTEQGDSAMYLCASSLGTGEEQYFGPGTRLTVT.

The CDR3: CASSLLGGFEQFF. As DNA, the CDR3 is TGTGCCAGCAGTTTATTAGGCGGGTTTGAGCAGTTCTTC. The chain links TRBV27 to TRBJ2-1; a weak D match, TRBD2 (5 bases). V shed 1 base and J shed 9 bases, with 10 bases lying between them. CDR1 MNHEY and CDR2 SMNVEV come from the germline V gene (reference sequence). The CDR3 is 13 amino acids.

The chain has TRBV28 and TRBJ1-6; D is possibly TRBD1 (5 bases). The germline CDR1 and CDR2 sequences are MDHEN and SYDVKM. There are 18 residues in the CDR3. Trimming shortened V by 6 bases and J by 0 bases, and 18 bases separated the two germline ends. CDR3 DNA sequence: TGTGCCAGCAGCCCCACTTGGGGCAGGAGCTCCTATAATTCACCCCTCCACTTT. Encoded protein: CASSPTWGRSSYNSPLHF.

The rearrangement uses TRBV7-2 and TRBJ2-5, with 7 bases that match TRBD2. From germline, CDR1 is SGHTA and CDR2 FQGNSA. Trimming took 1 base from V and 5 from J; bases not matched to a gene: 10. This CDR3 is 16 amino acids long. The CDR3 loop is CASSLGVGGPQETQYF. The CDR3 nucleotides read TGTGCCAGCAGCTTAGGGGTGGGAGGGCCGCAGGAGACCCAGTACTTC.

The gene calls are TRBV6-5 and TRBJ1-5; D is unresolved. The CDR3 spans 16 residues. Germline CDR1 reads MNHEY; CDR2 reads SVGAGI. V shed 0 bases and J shed 7 bases, with 16 bases lying between them. The CDR3 nucleotides read TGTGCCAGCAGTTACTCGAGGCTATCGGGAGGGCAGCCCCAGCATTTT. Translation: CASSYSRLSGGQPQHF.

The chain employs TRBV9 and TRBJ2-2, with 8 bases fitting TRBD2. CDR1 SGDLS and CDR2 YYNGEE come from the germline V gene. Trimming removed 3 bases from V and 3 bases from J; junction bases left unmatched: 1. The CDR3 extends over 14 amino acids. The CDR3 DNA sequence: TGTGCCAGCAGCGCACTAGCGGACACCGGGGAGCTGTTTTTT. Protein sequence: CASSALADTGELFF.

This clone was observed once. CDR3 residues: CASSWGRDRPSPLHF. CDR3 bases: TGTGCCAGCAGCTGGGGTAGGGACAGACCTTCACCCCTCCACTTT. The gene calls are TRBV5-4 and TRBJ1-6, with TRBD1 identical over 7 bases. Trimming cost V 3 bases and J 9 bases; bases outside gene matches: 9. The CDR3 consists of 15 residues. The germline gives CDR1 SGHNT, CDR2 YYREEE (reference sequence).

This chain uses TRBV6-5 with TRBJ1-2; TRBD1 aligns across 7 bases. J gave up 4 bases and V 0 bases, and 2 bases lay outside the gene matches. CDR3 length: 14 amino acids. From germline, CDR1 is MNHEY and CDR2 SVGAGI. CDR3: CASSYSGGGYGYTF. CDR3 DNA: TGTGCCAGCAGTTACTCAGGGGGCGGCTATGGCTACACCTTC.